The 24 T cell receptor beta chains below were found in one sample sequenced in a study of cytomegalovirus exposure and HLA in healthy donors. Profiled with immunoSEQ multiplex PCR; TCRdb holds only in-frame clones, not every one. Of more than 250,000 clones in the sample, about 90% were seen once. Sequenced material: PBMCs. The receptors here all came from a woman between 25 and 40 years old in good health and CMV-seropositive.

V is TRBV29-1 and J is TRBJ1-1; a weak D match, TRBD1 (6 bases). The V and J ends lost 7 bases and 2 bases respectively, with 14 bases between them. CDR1 is SQVTM, CDR2 ANQGSEA, per germline. CDR3 length: 13 residues. The CDR3 is CSGRGQPNTEAFF. The CDR3 region has the DNA TGCAGCGGACGCGGACAGCCAAACACTGAAGCTTTCTTT.

The rearrangement uses TRBV4-1 and TRBJ2-2, with 7 bases aligning to TRBD2. The CDR3 runs to 13 residues. Germline CDR1 MGHRA, CDR2 YSYEKL. V was pared by 10 bases and J by 5 bases, with 7 bases of the junction left unmatched. The CDR3 DNA is TGCGCCACCTGGGACTACTCTACCGGGGAGCTGTTTTTT. Its translation is CATWDYSTGELFF.

In the case of this clone: Other DNA variants within this sample encode the same CDR3. J is TRBJ2-7 and V is TRBV5-1; D is ambiguous. V was pared by 0 bases and J by 4 bases, with 5 bases between. The CDR3 sequence is 12 residues long. The germline gives CDR1 SGHRS, CDR2 YFSETQ. DNA of the CDR3: TGCGCCAGCAGCTTGGAAGGGTACGAGCAGTACTTC. Protein sequence: CASSLEGYEQYF.

V is TRBV5-1 and J is TRBJ2-4; 11 bases fit TRBD2. Germline assignment: CDR1 SGHRS and CDR2 YFSETQ. The J segment lost 0 bases and the V segment lost 4 bases, leaving 9 bases of the junction unmatched. This CDR3 has 18 residues. CDR3 in amino acids: CASSQTTSGTEAKNIQYF. CDR3 nucleotides: TGCGCCAGCAGCCAAACGACTAGCGGGACCGAAGCCAAAAACATTCAGTACTTC.

This clone appeared once. The chain carries TRBV28 and TRBJ1-2; D might be TRBD1 (5 bases). This CDR3 region has 14 residues. Trimming stripped 2 bases from V and 2 bases from J, with 9 bases between. The germline V gene encodes CDR1 MDHEN and CDR2 SYDVKM. The CDR3 DNA sequence: TGTGCCAGCAGTTTAACGACAGAAAACTATGGCTACACCTTC. Residues: CASSLTTENYGYTF.

The chain carries TRBV5-4 and TRBJ2-1; a weak D match, TRBD2 (5 bases). V was clipped by 3 bases and J by 5 bases, with 9 bases between them. This CDR3 contains 13 residues. Germline V gives CDR1 SGHNT, CDR2 YYREEE (reference sequence). CDR3 protein: CASSSTNDNEQFF. CDR3 in DNA: TGTGCCAGCAGCTCGACTAACGACAATGAGCAGTTCTTC.

The CDR3 region is CASRKGHSSYEQYF. In DNA form, the CDR3 reads TGTGCCAGCAGGAAGGGACACTCCTCCTACGAGCAGTACTTC. The J gene is TRBJ2-7, the V gene TRBV6-1, with a tentative D call TRBD1 (6 bases). Trimming removed 6 bases from V and 0 bases from J, with 12 bases in between. Germline CDR1 and CDR2: MNHNS and SASEGT. The CDR3 sequence is 14 residues long.

The chain links TRBV7-9 to TRBJ2-7; D unresolved. CDR1 is SEHNR, CDR2 FQNEAQ, per germline (reference sequence). Deletions cut 3 bases from V and 1 base from J, with 16 bases between. The CDR3 length is 16 residues. The DNA for the CDR3 is TGTGCCAGCAGCTTGGGCAGCCCAACGTCTTCCTACGAGCAGTACTTC. It yields the protein CASSLGSPTSSYEQYF.

V and J are TRBV7-2 and TRBJ1-1; a weak D match, TRBD1 (5 bases). Trimming shortened V by 5 bases and J by 5 bases, and 18 bases separated the two germline ends. The CDR3 is made up of 15 amino acids. Germline CDR1 SGHTA, CDR2 FQGNSA. CDR3 sequence reads: CASSEIRVLVTEAFF. The CDR3 DNA is TGTGCCAGCAGCGAAATCAGGGTGTTGGTTACTGAAGCTTTCTTT. Full variable domain (outside the CDR3, taken from reference TRBV7-2 and TRBJ1-1): GAGVSQSPSNKVTEKGKDVELRCDPISGHTALYWYRQSLGQGLEFLIYFQGNSAPDKSGLPSDRFSAERTGGSVSTLTIQRTQQEDSAVYLCASSEIRVLVTEAFFGQGTRLTVV.

This clone has ten or more counts. The CDR3 nucleotides read TGTGCCAGCAGCCAAGAGAGAGGATTAACCGGGAAACTGTTTTTT. It encodes CASSQERGLTGKLFF. This chain uses TRBV4-2 with TRBJ1-4; D is undetermined. V dropped 0 bases and J dropped 11 bases, with 16 bases sitting between them. The CDR3 contains 15 residues. Germline assignment: CDR1 LGHNA and CDR2 YNFKEQ.

The chain uses TRBV4-2 and TRBJ1-5, with 7 bases lining up with TRBD1. Germline loops: CDR1 LGHNA, CDR2 YNFKEQ. V trimming: 1 base; J trimming: 0 bases; junction bases outside the gene matches: 6. CDR3 length: 17 residues. CDR3 nucleotide sequence: TGTGCCAGCAGCCAAGGACAGGGACCCTATAGCAATCAGCCCCAGCATTTT. Amino acids: CASSQGQGPYSNQPQHF.

The CDR3 DNA is TGTGCCAGCAGTGTAAGGACAGGGGGTGGCTATGGCTACACCTTC. Translated, it gives CASSVRTGGGYGYTF. The chain links TRBV25-1 to TRBJ1-2; 10 nucleotides align to TRBD1. The CDR3 is 15 residues long. V lost 4 bases, J lost 4 bases, and 6 bases stayed unmatched. Germline V gene data show CDR1 as MGHDK and CDR2 as SYGVNS.

This clone was seen more than once but under ten times. The chain couples TRBV19 to TRBJ1-1; perhaps TRBD1 as D (5 bases). There are 13 residues in the CDR3. V lost 4 bases to trimming and J lost 4 bases, with 10 bases between them. Germline V gene data show CDR1 as LNHDA and CDR2 as SQIVND (reference sequence). As DNA, the CDR3 is TGTGCCAGTAGTAAAGGTGGGGGCACTGAAGCTTTCTTT. Amino acid sequence: CASSKGGGTEAFF.

The chain links TRBV30 to TRBJ2-7, with D possibly matching TRBD1 (6 bases). Trimming took 6 bases from V and 2 from J, leaving 11 bases between them. The germline CDR1 and CDR2 sequences are GTSNPN and SVGIG (reference sequence). This CDR3 contains 12 residues. DNA of the CDR3: TGTGCCTGTAGCCGGACAGCCTACGAGCAGTACTTC. Its protein product is CACSRTAYEQYF.

Concerning this clone: The identical CDR3 is also encoded by other nucleotide sequences in the sample. The chain links TRBV6-5 to TRBJ1-2; 8 bases fit TRBD1. V was pared by 5 bases and J by 4 bases, with 3 bases of the junction left unmatched. This CDR3 contains 13 residues. CDR1 is MNHEY and CDR2 is SVGAGI in the germline V gene. Here the CDR3 reads CASSLQGAYGYTF. The CDR3 DNA is TGTGCCAGCAGTCTGCAGGGGGCCTATGGCTACACCTTC.

This chain uses TRBV11-2 with TRBJ2-7, with a weak D call TRBD1 (6 bases). V was trimmed by 5 bases and J by 3 bases, leaving 20 bases between them. The CDR3 consists of 16 residues. The germline CDR1 and CDR2 sequences are SGHAT and FQNNGV. The CDR3 sequence is CASSPKGGIGGYEQYF. The CDR3 DNA reads TGTGCCAGCAGCCCTAAAGGTGGGATAGGGGGCTACGAGCAGTACTTC.

The V and J genes are TRBV15 and TRBJ1-1; D may be TRBD1 (6 bases). Germline CDR1 and CDR2: LNHNV and YYDKDF (reference sequence). The ends were cut back, 0 bases at V and 3 bases at J, with 11 bases in the middle. The length of the CDR3 is 15 residues. CDR3 sequence reads: CATSRDLKGDTEAFF. The CDR3 coding sequence is TGTGCCACCAGCAGAGATCTAAAGGGGGACACTGAAGCTTTCTTT. Drawing the rest from reference TRBV15 and TRBJ1-1, the complete variable domain is DAMVIQNPRYQVTQFGKPVTLSCSQTLNHNVMYWYQQKSSQAPKLLFHYYDKDFNNEADTPDNFQSRRPNTSFCFLDIRSPGLGDTAMYLCATSRDLKGDTEAFFGQGTRLTVV.

This chain uses TRBV19 with TRBJ1-2; no clear D gene. The CDR3 runs 11 residues. Per the germline V gene, CDR1 is LNHDA and CDR2 is SQIVND (reference sequence). V was shortened by 7 bases and J by 4 bases, with 7 bases between the two germline ends. The CDR3 coding sequence is TGTGCCAGTATGAGGTCCTATGGCTACACCTTC. Translated, it gives CASMRSYGYTF.

This chain uses TRBV28 with TRBJ2-2; 9 bases are shared with TRBD2. This CDR3 contains 14 residues. The germline CDR1 and CDR2 sequences are MDHEN and SYDVKM. V was clipped by 6 bases and J by 7 bases; unmatched bases: 6. CDR3 loop: CASSRGTSLGELFF. CDR3 DNA sequence: TGTGCCAGCAGCCGGGGGACTAGCCTCGGGGAGCTGTTTTTT.

The V gene is TRBV7-6, the J gene TRBJ1-2, with 8 nucleotides matching TRBD1. This CDR3 has 19 residues. The J segment lost 0 bases and the V segment lost 5 bases, leaving 17 bases of the junction unmatched. Per the germline V gene, CDR1 is SGHVS and CDR2 is FNYEAQ. CDR3 in amino acids: CASSALTGGTPSTNYGYTF. CDR3 nucleotides: TGTGCCAGCAGCGCCCTTACAGGGGGAACCCCTTCAACTAACTATGGCTACACCTTC.

The chain has TRBV7-9 and TRBJ2-5, with TRBD2 matching over 9 bases. V gave up 4 bases and J gave up 3 bases; unmatched junction bases: 6. Germline CDR1 and CDR2: SEHNR and FQNEAQ (reference sequence). This CDR3 is built from 15 residues. CDR3 nucleotides: TGTGCCAGCAGCTACAGAATAGCGGGAGAAGAGACCCAGTACTTC. This gives the protein CASSYRIAGEETQYF.

The chain employs TRBV27 and TRBJ1-1, with TRBD1 identical over 10 bases. The CDR3 loop spans 20 amino acids. Germline V lookup: CDR1 MNHEY, CDR2 SMNVEV (reference sequence). V dropped 6 bases and J dropped 4; count of bases not matched to a gene: 23. CDR3 amino acids: CASRPGQGRLGAKMVTEAFF. DNA of the CDR3: TGTGCCAGCAGGCCGGGACAGGGGAGGTTAGGGGCCAAGATGGTCACTGAAGCTTTCTTT.

The gene calls are TRBV4-2 and TRBJ2-7; either TRBD1 or TRBD2 may fit D (5 bases each). Germline CDR1 LGHNA, CDR2 YNFKEQ. V was cut by 5 bases and J by 1 base, with 18 bases left in between. The CDR3 length is 16 residues. The chain's CDR3 is CASSKSTGTLSYEQYF. The CDR3 DNA reads TGTGCCAGCAGCAAATCAACCGGGACCTTATCCTACGAGCAGTACTTC.

The chain has TRBV19 and TRBJ2-7; the match to TRBD2 covers 15 bases. CDR1 is LNHDA and CDR2 is SQIVND in the germline V gene (reference sequence). The J segment lost 2 bases and the V segment lost 8 bases, leaving 10 bases of the junction unmatched. The CDR3 runs to 17 residues. This CDR3 is CASSLGLAGGQAYEQYF. The CDR3 DNA is TGTGCCAGTTCCCTCGGACTAGCGGGAGGGCAAGCCTACGAGCAGTACTTC.